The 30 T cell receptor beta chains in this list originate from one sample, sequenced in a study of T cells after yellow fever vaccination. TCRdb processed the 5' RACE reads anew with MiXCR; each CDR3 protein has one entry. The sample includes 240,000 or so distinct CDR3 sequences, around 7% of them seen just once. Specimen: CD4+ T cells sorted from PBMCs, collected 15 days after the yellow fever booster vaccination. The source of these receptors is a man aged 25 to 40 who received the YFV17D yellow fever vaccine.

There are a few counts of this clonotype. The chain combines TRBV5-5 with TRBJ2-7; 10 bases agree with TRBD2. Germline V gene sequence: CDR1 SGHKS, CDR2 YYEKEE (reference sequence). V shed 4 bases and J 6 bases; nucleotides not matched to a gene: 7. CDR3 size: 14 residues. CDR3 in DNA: TGTGCCAGCAGCCCAAGTAGCGGGAGGACCGAGCAGTACTTC. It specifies CASSPSSGRTEQYF.

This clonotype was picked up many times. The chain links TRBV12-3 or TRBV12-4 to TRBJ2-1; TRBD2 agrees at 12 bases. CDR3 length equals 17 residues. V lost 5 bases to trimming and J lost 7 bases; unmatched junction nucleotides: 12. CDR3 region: CASSPPPTSGSRNEQFF. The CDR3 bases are TGTGCCAGCAGTCCACCCCCGACTAGCGGGAGTCGAAATGAGCAGTTCTTC.

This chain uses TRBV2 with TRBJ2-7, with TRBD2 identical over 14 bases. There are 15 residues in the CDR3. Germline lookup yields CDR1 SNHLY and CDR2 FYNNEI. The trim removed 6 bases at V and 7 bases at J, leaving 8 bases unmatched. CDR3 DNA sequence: TGTGCCAGCAGGATCGGACTAGCGGGAGGAAATGAGCAGTACTTC. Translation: CASRIGLAGGNEQYF.

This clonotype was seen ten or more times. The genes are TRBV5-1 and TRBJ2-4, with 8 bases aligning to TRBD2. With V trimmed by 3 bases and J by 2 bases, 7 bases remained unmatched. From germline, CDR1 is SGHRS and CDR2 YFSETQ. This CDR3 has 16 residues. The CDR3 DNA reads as TGCGCCAGCAGCTCGACGTGGACTAGCTCCAAAAACATTCAGTACTTC. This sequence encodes CASSSTWTSSKNIQYF.

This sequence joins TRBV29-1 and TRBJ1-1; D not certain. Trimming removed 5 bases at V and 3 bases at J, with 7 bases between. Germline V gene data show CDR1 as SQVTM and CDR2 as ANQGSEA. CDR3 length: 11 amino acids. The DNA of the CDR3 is TGCAGCGTTCTCTTGTACACTGAAGCTTTCTTT. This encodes CSVLLYTEAFF.

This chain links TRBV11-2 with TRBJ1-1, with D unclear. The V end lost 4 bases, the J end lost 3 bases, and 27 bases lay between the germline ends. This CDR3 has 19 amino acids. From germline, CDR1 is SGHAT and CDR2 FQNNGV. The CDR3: CASSSRAPGVRLSDTEAFF. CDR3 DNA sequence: TGTGCCAGCAGCTCCCGCGCTCCGGGTGTCCGGCTATCGGACACTGAAGCTTTCTTT. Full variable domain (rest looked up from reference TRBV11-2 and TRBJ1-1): EAGVAQSPRYKIIEKRQSVAFWCNPISGHATLYWYQQILGQGPKLLIQFQNNGVVDDSQLPKDRFSAERLKGVDSTLKIQPAKLEDSAVYLCASSSRAPGVRLSDTEAFFGQGTRLTVV.

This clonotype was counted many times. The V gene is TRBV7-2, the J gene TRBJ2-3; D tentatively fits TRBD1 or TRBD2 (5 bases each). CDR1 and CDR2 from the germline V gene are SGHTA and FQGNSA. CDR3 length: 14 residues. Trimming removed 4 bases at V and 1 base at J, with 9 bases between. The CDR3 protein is CASSSGRGTDTQYF. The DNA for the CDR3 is TGTGCCAGCAGCTCGGGACGGGGCACAGATACGCAGTATTTT.

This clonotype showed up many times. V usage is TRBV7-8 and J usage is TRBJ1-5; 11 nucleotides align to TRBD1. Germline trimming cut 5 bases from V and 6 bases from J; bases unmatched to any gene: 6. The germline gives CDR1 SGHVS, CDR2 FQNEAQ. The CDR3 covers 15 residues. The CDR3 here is CASSIGQGASQPQHF. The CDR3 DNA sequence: TGTGCCAGCAGCATAGGACAGGGGGCCAGTCAGCCCCAGCATTTT.

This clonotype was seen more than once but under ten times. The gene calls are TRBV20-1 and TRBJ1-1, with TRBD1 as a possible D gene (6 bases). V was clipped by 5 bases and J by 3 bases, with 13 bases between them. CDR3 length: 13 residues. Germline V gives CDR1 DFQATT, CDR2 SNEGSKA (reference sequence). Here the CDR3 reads CSAARGGYTEAFF. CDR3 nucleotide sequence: TGCAGTGCTGCCAGGGGAGGGTACACTGAAGCTTTCTTT.

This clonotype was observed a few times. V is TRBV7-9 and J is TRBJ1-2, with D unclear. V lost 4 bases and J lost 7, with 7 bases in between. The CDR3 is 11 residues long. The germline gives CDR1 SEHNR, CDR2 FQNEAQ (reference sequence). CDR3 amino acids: CASSSDLGYTF. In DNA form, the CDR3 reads TGTGCCAGCAGCTCTGACCTTGGCTACACCTTC.

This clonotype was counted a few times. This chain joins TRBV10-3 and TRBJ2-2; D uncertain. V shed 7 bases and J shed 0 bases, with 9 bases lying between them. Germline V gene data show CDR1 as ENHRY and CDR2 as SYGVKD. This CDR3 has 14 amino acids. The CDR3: CAITQTTNTGELFF. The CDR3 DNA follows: TGTGCCATCACGCAGACGACGAACACCGGGGAGCTGTTTTTT.

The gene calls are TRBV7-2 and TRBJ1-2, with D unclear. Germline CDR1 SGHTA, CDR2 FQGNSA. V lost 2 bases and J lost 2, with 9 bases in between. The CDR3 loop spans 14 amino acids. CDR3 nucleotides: TGTGCCAGCAGCTTACAATCGGTGAACTATGGCTACACCTTC. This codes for CASSLQSVNYGYTF.

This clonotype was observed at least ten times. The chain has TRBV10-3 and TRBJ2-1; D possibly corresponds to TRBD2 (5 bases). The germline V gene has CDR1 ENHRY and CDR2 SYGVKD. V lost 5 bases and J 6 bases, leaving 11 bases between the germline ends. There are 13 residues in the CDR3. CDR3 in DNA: TGTGCCATCAGTTGGACTGAAGGCAATGAGCAGTTCTTC. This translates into CAISWTEGNEQFF.

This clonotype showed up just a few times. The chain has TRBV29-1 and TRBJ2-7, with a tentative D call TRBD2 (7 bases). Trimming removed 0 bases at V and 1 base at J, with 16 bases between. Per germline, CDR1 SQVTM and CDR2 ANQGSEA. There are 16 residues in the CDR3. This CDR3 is CSVEDHWGGGSYEQYF. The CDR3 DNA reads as TGCAGCGTTGAAGATCATTGGGGAGGGGGGTCCTACGAGCAGTACTTC.

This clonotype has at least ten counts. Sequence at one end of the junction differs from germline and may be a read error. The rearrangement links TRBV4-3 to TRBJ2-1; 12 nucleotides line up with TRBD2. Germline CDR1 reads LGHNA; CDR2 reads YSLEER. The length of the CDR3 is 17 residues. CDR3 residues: CASSRGLAGGSSNEQFF. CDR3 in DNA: TGCGCCAGCAGCCGAGGGCTAGCGGGAGGGTCCTCCAATGAGCAGTTCTTC.

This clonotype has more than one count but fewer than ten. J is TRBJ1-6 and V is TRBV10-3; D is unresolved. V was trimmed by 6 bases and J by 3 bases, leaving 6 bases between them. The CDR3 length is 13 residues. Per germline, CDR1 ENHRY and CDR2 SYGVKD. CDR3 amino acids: CAIRGNYNSPLHF. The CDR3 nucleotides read TGTGCCATCAGGGGGAACTATAATTCACCCCTCCACTTT.

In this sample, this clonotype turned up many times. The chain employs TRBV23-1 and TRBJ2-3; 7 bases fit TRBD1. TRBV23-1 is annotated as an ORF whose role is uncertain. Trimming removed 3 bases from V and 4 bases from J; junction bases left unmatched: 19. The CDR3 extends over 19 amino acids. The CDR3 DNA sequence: TGCGCCAGCAGTCAGGAACGGGACAGTCTTGACTCGTTCCCAGATACGCAGTATTTT. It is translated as CASSQERDSLDSFPDTQYF.

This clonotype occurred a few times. CDR3 residues: CSVFGGGSHEQYF. Here the CDR3 DNA reads TGCAGTGTCTTCGGGGGGGGGTCCCACGAGCAGTACTTC. V is TRBV20-1 and J is TRBJ2-7; 8 bases are shared with TRBD2. The length of the CDR3 is 13 residues. Germline-derived CDR1 and CDR2 are DFQATT and SNEGSKA (reference sequence). Unmatched junction bases numbered 10, after V lost 7 bases and J lost 5 bases.

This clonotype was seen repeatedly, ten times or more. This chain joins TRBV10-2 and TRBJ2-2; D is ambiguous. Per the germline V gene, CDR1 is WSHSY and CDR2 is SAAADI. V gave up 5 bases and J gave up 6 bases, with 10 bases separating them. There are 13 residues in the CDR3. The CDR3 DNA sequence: TGCGCCAGCAGTTCATCGCGACCCGGGGAGCTGTTTTTT. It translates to CASSSSRPGELFF.

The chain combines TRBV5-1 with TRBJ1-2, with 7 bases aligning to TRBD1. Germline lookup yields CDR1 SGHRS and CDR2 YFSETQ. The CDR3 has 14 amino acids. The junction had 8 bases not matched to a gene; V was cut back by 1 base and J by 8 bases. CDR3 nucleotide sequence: TGCGCCAGCAGCTTGAGTGGGGACAGTCACGGCTACACCTTC. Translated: CASSLSGDSHGYTF. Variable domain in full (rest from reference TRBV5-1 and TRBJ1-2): KAGVTQTPRYLIKTRGQQVTLSCSPISGHRSVSWYQQTPGQGLQFLFEYFSETQRNKGNFPGRFSGRQFSNSRSEMNVSTLELGDSALYLCASSLSGDSHGYTFGSGTRLTVV.

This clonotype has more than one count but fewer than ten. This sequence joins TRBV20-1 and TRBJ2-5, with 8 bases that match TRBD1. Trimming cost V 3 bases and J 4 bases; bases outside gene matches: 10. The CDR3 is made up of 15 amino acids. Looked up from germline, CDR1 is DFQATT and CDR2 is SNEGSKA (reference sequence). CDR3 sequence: CSASQIRGPTETQYF. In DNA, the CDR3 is TGCAGTGCTAGTCAGATCAGGGGGCCCACAGAGACCCAGTACTTC.

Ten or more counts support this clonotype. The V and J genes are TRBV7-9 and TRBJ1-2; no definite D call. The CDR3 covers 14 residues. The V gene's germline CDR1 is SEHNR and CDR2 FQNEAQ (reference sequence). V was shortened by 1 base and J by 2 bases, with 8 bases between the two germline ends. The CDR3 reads CASSLGQPNYGYTF. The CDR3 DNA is TGTGCCAGCAGCTTAGGACAACCGAACTATGGCTACACCTTC.

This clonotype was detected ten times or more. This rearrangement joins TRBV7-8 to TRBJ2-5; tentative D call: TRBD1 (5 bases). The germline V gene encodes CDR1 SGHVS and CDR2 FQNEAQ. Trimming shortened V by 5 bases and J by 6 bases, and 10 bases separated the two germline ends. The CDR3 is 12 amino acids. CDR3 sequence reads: CASSTGRKTQYF. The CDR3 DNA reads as TGTGCCAGCAGCACAGGACGTAAGACCCAGTACTTC.

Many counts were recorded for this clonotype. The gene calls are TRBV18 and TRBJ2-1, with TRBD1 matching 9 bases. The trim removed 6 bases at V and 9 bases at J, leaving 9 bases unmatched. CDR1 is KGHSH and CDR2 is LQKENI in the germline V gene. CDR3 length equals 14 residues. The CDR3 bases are TGTGCCAGCTCCCCGTTGACAGGGGGGAGTGAGCAGTTCTTC. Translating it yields CASSPLTGGSEQFF.

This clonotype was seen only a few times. CDR3 in amino acids: CASSPGQGGFYEQYF. CDR3 nucleotides: TGTGCCAGCTCGCCGGGACAGGGTGGGTTCTACGAGCAGTACTTC. The chain couples TRBV18 to TRBJ2-7; TRBD1 aligns across 9 bases. The V gene's germline CDR1 is KGHSH and CDR2 LQKENI. The CDR3 has 15 residues. Trimming removed 6 bases from V and 3 bases from J; junction bases left unmatched: 9.

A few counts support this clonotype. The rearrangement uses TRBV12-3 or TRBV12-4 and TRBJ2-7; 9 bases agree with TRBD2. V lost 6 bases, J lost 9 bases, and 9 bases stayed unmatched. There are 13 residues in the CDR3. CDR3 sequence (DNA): TGTGCCAGCAGACTAGCGGGTGATACTCCGCAGTACTTC. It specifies CASRLAGDTPQYF.

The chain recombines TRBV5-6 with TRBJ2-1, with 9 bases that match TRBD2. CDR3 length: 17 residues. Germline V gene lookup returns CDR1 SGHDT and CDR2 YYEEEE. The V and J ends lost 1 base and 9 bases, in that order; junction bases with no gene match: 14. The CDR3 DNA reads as TGTGCCAGCAGCTTGAAATCCCTAGGCGGGAGGGCCCCTGAGCAGTTCTTC. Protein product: CASSLKSLGGRAPEQFF.

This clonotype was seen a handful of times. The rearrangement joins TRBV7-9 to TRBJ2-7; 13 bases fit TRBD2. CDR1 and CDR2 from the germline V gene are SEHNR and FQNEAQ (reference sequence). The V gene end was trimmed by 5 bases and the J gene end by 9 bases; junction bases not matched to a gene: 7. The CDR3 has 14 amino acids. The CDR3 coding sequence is TGTGCCAGCAGCCCGGGACTAGCGGGAAACGCGCAGTACTTC. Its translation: CASSPGLAGNAQYF.

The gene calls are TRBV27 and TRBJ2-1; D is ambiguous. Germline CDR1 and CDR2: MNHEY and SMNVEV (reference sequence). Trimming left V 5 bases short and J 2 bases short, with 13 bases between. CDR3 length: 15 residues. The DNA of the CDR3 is TGTGCCAGCAGTCCCCTCGGAACAGCCTACAATGAGCAGTTCTTC. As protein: CASSPLGTAYNEQFF.

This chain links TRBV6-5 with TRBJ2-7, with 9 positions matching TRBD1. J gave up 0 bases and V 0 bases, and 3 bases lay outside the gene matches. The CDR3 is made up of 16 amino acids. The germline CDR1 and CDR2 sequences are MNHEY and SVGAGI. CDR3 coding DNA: TGTGCCAGCAGTTACTCGGGACAGGGAAGCTCCTACGAGCAGTACTTC. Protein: CASSYSGQGSSYEQYF.